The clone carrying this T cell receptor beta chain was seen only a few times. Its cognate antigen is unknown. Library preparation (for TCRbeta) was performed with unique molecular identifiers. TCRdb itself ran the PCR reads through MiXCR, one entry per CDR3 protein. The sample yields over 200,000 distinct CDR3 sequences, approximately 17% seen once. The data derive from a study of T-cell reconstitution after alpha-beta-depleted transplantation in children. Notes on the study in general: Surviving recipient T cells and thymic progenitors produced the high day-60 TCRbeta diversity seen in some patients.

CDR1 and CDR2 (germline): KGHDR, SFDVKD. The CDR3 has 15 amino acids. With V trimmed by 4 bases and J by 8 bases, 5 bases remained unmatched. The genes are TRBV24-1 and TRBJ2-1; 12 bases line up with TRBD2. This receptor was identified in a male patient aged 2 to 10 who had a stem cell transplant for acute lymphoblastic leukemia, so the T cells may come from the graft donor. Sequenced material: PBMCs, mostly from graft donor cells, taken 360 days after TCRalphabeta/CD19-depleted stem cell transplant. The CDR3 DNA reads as TGTGCCACCAGTGACCCTAGCGGGGGGGCCTATGAGCAGTTCTTC. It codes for CATSDPSGGAYEQFF.